The rows below give T cell receptor beta chains drawn from one sample of a study of T cell responses to AZD1222 COVID-19 vaccine. Assay: immunoSEQ multiplex PCR; the TCRdb copy retains only in-frame clones and omits some. This table has 70,000 to 95,000 clones, under 95% appearing once. The specimen was peripheral blood, collected 28 days after the second AZD1222 dose. Every receptor here comes from an adult who received the AZD1222 COVID-19 vaccine. Both conserved end residues are part of each CDR3. D genes are given only for firm matches. Expanded clones are given a class, and other clones once, few, many or no size at all.

>-|TRBJ1-2|12|-|TRBV2
TGTGCCAGCAGAAGCGGGGGGTTCGGCTACACCTTC
CASRSGGFGYTF
>-|TRBJ1-6|12|-|TRBV12-3/TRBV12-4
TGTGCCAGCAGTTTATGTCGGACAGTCCCAGGGTTT
CASSLCRTVPGF
>TRBD1|TRBJ1-5|13|-|TRBV28
TGTGCCGGACAGGACAGGAAGAATCAGCCCCAGCATTTT
CAGQDRKNQPQHF
>-|TRBJ1-1|17|-|TRBV5-6
TGTGCCAGCAGCCCCCTCGGCGGGGATGTTTTTGGCACTGAAGCTTTCTTT
CASSPLGGDVFGTEAFF
>-|TRBJ2-1|18|-|TRBV7-3
TGTGCCAGCAGCTTAAGAGGGAGTCGGTTACACCTCCACAATGAGCAGTTCTTC
CASSLRGSRLHLHNEQFF
>-|TRBJ1-2|13|-|TRBV7-9
TGTGCCAGCAGCTTCAGCCGTACCGGGGGCTACACCTTC
CASSFSRTGGYTF
>-|TRBJ1-2|15|-|TRBV6-1
TGTGCCAGCAGTGAACAAGGGCTCCTAGGACGGGGCTACACCTTC
CASSEQGLLGRGYTF
>-|TRBJ1-1|14|-|TRBV15
TGTGCCACCAGCAGAGATATAGGGTTAAACGAAGCTTTCTTT
CATSRDIGLNEAFF
>-|TRBJ2-1|13|-|TRBV10-1
TGCGCCAGCAGTAGCGGGTTGGGGAATGAGCAGTTCTTC
CASSSGLGNEQFF
>TRBD1|TRBJ1-1|16|-|TRBV7-8
TGTGCCAGCAGCCCCCGGACAGGCGCCATGAACACTGAAGCTTTCTTT
CASSPRTGAMNTEAFF
>-|TRBJ1-2|13|-|TRBV12-3/TRBV12-4
TGTGCCAGCAGTTGGTGGGGGCGGGGTGGCTACACCTTC
CASSWWGRGGYTF
>-|TRBJ1-1|14|few|TRBV6-5
TGTGCCAGCAAAGAACCAGGGCTGAACACTGAAGCTTTCTTT
CASKEPGLNTEAFF
>TRBD1|TRBJ2-1|15|-|TRBV5-4
TGTGCCAGCAGCCCTGGACAGGACTCCTACAATGAGCAGTTCTTC
CASSPGQDSYNEQFF
>TRBD1|TRBJ1-6|15|once|TRBV5-1
TGCGCCAGCAGCACTGGACAGGGGGATAATTCACCCCTCCACTTT
CASSTGQGDNSPLHF
>TRBD2|TRBJ2-3|16|-|TRBV11-2
TGTGCCAGCAGCTCAACTAGCGGGGGGAGGAAAGATACGCAGTATTTT
CASSSTSGGRKDTQYF
>-|TRBJ1-5|15|-|TRBV6-5
TGTGCCAGCAGTTACTCTGGCAACAAGAATCAGCCCCAGCATTTT
CASSYSGNKNQPQHF
>TRBD2|TRBJ2-1|18|-|TRBV5-1
TGCGCCAGCAGCTCCGCCGGGACTAGCGGGAGAACCTACAATGAGCAGTTCTTC
CASSSAGTSGRTYNEQFF